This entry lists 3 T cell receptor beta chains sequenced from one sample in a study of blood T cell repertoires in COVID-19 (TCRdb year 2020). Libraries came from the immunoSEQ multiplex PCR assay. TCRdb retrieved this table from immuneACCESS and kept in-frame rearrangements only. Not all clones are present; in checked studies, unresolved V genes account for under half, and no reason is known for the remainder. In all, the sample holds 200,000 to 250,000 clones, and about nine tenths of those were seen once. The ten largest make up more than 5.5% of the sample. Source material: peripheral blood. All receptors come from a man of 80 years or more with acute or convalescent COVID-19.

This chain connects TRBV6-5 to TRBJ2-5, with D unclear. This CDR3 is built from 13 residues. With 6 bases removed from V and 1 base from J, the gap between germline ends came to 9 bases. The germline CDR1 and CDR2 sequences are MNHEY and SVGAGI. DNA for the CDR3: TGTGCCAGCAGACACCGCGGCCAAGAGACCCAGTACTTC. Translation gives CASRHRGQETQYF.

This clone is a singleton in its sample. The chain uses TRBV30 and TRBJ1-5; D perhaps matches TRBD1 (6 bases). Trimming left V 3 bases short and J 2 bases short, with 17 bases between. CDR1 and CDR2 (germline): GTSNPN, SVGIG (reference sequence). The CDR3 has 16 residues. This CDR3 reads CAWSQGRSSGNQPQHF. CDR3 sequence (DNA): TGTGCCTGGAGCCAGGGGCGTAGTTCGGGCAATCAGCCCCAGCATTTT.

The CDR3 coding sequence is TGTGCCACCAGCAGAGATCAGCGCTACGAGCAGTACTTC. This translates into CATSRDQRYEQYF. The chain joins TRBV15 to TRBJ2-7; D gene unclear. Trimming took 0 bases from V and 3 from J, leaving 6 bases between them. Per the germline V gene, CDR1 is LNHNV and CDR2 is YYDKDF (reference sequence). This CDR3 has 13 amino acids.